A selection of T cell receptor beta chains follows, all from one sample in a study of T cell responses to AZD1222 COVID-19 vaccine. TCRdb keeps only in-frame clones here, not all; method: immunoSEQ multiplex PCR. The sample consists of some 150,000 clones, about 93% of them appearing once. The material was peripheral blood, obtained on day 0 of AZD1222 vaccination. Receptor source: an adult in good health. Each CDR3 is given with its conserved first and last residue. Fields, in order: clone size, D gene, CDR3 length, V gene, J gene, CDR3 protein, CDR3 DNA. A D gene is named only where the DNA matches it firmly. Expanded clones are given a class, and other clones once, few, many or no size at all.

.	.	13	TRBV28	TRBJ1-1	CASSFSLNTEAFF	TGTGCCAGCAGTTTCAGTTTGAACACTGAAGCTTTCTTT
.	.	15	TRBV7-8	TRBJ1-5	CASSLRREIIQPQHF	TGTGCCAGCAGCTTGAGACGGGAAATCATTCAGCCCCAGCATTTT
.	TRBD1	15	TRBV4-3	TRBJ1-6	CASSQAGTGVSPLHF	TGCGCCAGCAGCCAAGCCGGGACAGGGGTATCACCCCTCCACTTT
.	.	17	TRBV28	TRBJ1-5	CASSLWGLRGRGQPQHF	TGTGCCAGCAGTTTGTGGGGACTTCGGGGGAGGGGACAGCCCCAGCATTTT
.	.	15	TRBV11-2	TRBJ2-3	CASSLMGGGSDTQYF	TGTGCCAGCAGCTTAATGGGGGGTGGGTCAGATACGCAGTATTTT
.	TRBD1	14	TRBV6-5	TRBJ1-5	CASSLGQGNQPQHF	TGTGCCAGCAGTTTGGGACAGGGGAATCAGCCCCAGCATTTT
.	.	13	TRBV6-5	TRBJ1-5	CASSYRLGQPQHF	TGTGCCAGCAGCTACAGGTTGGGACAGCCCCAGCATTTT
.	.	20	TRBV12-2	TRBJ1-6	CASRLVRDTQVSSYNSPLHF	TGTGCAAGTCGCTTAGTGAGGGACACACAAGTAAGCTCCTATAATTCACCCCTCCACTTT
.	.	15	TRBV6-2/TRBV6-3	TRBJ1-5	CASSWAFNSNQPQHF	TGTGCCAGCAGTTGGGCGTTTAATAGCAATCAGCCCCAGCATTTT
.	.	15	TRBV6-5	TRBJ1-2	CASSYRGRSNYGYTF	TGTGCCAGCAGTTACCGCGGCAGATCGAACTATGGCTACACCTTC
.	.	15	TRBV5-1	TRBJ1-1	CASSFSTPLNTEAFF	TGCGCCAGCAGCTTCTCCACGCCGTTGAACACTGAAGCTTTCTTT
.	TRBD1	16	TRBV19	TRBJ1-5	CASSTHGTGGNQPQHF	TGTGCCAGTAGTACCCACGGGACAGGGGGCAATCAGCCCCAGCATTTT
once	.	16	TRBV28	TRBJ2-5	CASSLYGAGVGETQYF	TGTGCCAGCAGTTTATACGGGGCAGGGGTTGGGGAGACCCAGTACTTC
.	TRBD2	15	TRBV5-1	TRBJ2-7	CASSPSLAGAYEQYF	TGCGCCAGCAGCCCGTCTCTAGCGGGGGCCTACGAGCAGTACTTC
.	.	12	TRBV7-9	TRBJ2-5	CASSPLEETQYF	TGTGCCAGCAGCCCACTAGAGGAGACCCAGTACTTC
.	.	13	TRBV21-1	TRBJ1-1	CASSKEAVSQAFF	TGTGCCAGCAGCAAAGAGGCCGTCAGCCAAGCTTTCTTT
.	.	11	TRBV29-1	TRBJ1-1	CSVGGGVEAFF	TGCAGCGTTGGGGGTGGGGTCGAAGCTTTCTTT
.	TRBD1	15	TRBV18	TRBJ2-1	CASSRQTGGNNEQFF	TGTGCCAGCTCACGCCAGACAGGGGGCAACAATGAGCAGTTCTTC
.	TRBD1	16	TRBV28	TRBJ1-2	CASSLPGTGLFDGYTF	TGTGCCAGCAGTCTCCCCGGGACAGGATTATTTGATGGCTACACCTTC
.	.	13	TRBV30	TRBJ1-3	CAWGRGSGNTIYF	TGTGCCTGGGGTAGAGGCTCTGGAAACACCATATATTTT
once	.	12	TRBV29-1	TRBJ1-1	CSSVGNQIEAFF	TGCAGCTCTGTTGGCAATCAGATTGAAGCTTTCTTT
.	.	17	TRBV4-3	TRBJ2-2	CASGFHGFFEGTGELFF	TGCGCCAGCGGATTCCACGGATTCTTCGAAGGCACCGGGGAGCTGTTTTTT
.	TRBD2	16	TRBV4-1	TRBJ2-5	CASSQEGTSGGETQYF	TGCGCCAGCAGCCAAGAAGGGACTAGCGGGGGTGAGACCCAGTACTTC
.	.	15	TRBV9	TRBJ2-1	CASSVDERYYNEQFF	TGTGCCAGCAGCGTCGACGAGAGATACTACAATGAGCAGTTCTTC
.	.	15	TRBV6-2/TRBV6-3	TRBJ2-3	CASSYGGPSTDTQYF	TGTGCCAGCAGTTATGGGGGACCCAGCACAGATACGCAGTATTTT
.	.	13	TRBV3-1/TRBV3-2	TRBJ1-5	CASSQQLGQPQHF	TGTGCCAGCAGCCAGCAACTAGGTCAGCCCCAGCATTTT
.	TRBD2	14	TRBV5-1	TRBJ2-1	CASSMSAGGNEQFF	TGCGCCAGCAGTATGTCTGCGGGGGGCAATGAGCAGTTCTTC
.	.	14	TRBV28	TRBJ1-1	CASSLPQVGTEAFF	TGTGCCAGCAGTTTGCCGCAGGTTGGAACTGAAGCTTTCTTT
few	.	15	TRBV4-1	TRBJ2-2	CASSHRDRGTGELFF	TGCGCCAGCAGCCACCGCGACCGGGGCACCGGGGAGCTGTTTTTT
.	.	15	TRBV28	TRBJ1-2	CASSLSAGRDYGYTF	TGTGCCAGCAGTTTAAGTGCAGGGCGGGACTATGGCTACACCTTC
.	.	13	TRBV5-1	TRBJ2-3	CASSLGGTDTQYF	TGCGCCAGCAGCTTGGGAGGCACAGATACGCAGTATTTT
.	.	14	TRBV10-3	TRBJ1-2	CAISTGNANYGYTF	TGTGCCATCAGCACAGGGAACGCTAACTATGGCTACACCTTC
.	.	13	TRBV19	TRBJ1-1	CASSVPGGSLAFF	TGTGCCAGTAGTGTACCTGGGGGGTCCCTCGCTTTCTTT
.	.	15	TRBV19	TRBJ1-4	CASSTGKGPHEKLFF	TGTGCCAGTAGTACCGGAAAGGGACCCCATGAAAAACTGTTTTTT
.	TRBD1	16	TRBV4-1	TRBJ1-6	CASSQTRTGGTSPLHF	TGCGCCAGCAGCCAAACCAGGACAGGGGGCACTTCACCCCTCCACTTT
.	TRBD2	15	TRBV27	TRBJ2-5	CASSLASGNLETQYF	TGTGCCAGCAGTTTGGCTAGCGGTAACTTAGAGACCCAGTACTTC